This T cell receptor (beta chain) was observed in a study of T cell responses to AZD1222 COVID-19 vaccine. Broader study findings: Targets within unmutated variant regions were reportedly found for nearly half of spike-specific TCRs.

Note on this clone: What it binds is unknown.

The repertoire was sequenced with immunoSEQ multiplex PCR; TCRdb's copy has only in-frame clones and lacks some. The sample consists of some 120,000 clones, more than 85% of them appearing once. The CDR3 has 15 amino acids. The ends lost 5 bases at V and 2 bases at J; junction bases unmatched: 7. Germline V gives CDR1 MDHEN, CDR2 SYDVKM. The sample was peripheral blood, taken on day 0 of AZD1222 vaccination. This TCR was recovered from an adult in good health. This chain uses TRBV28 with TRBJ2-7; 9 bases fit TRBD1. This CDR3 is CASSAWGTGTYEQYF. CDR3 bases: TGTGCCAGCAGTGCCTGGGGGACAGGGACCTACGAGCAGTACTTC.